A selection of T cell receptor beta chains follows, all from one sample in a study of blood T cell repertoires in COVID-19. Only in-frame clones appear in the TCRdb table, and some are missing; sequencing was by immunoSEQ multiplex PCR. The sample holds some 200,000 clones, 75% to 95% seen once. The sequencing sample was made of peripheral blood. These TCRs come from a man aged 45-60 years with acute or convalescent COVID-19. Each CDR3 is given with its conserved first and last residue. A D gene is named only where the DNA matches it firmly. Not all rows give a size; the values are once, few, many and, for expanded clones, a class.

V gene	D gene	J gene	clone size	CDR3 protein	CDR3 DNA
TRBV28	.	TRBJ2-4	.	CASRSTGRENIQYF	TGTGCCAGCAGGTCCACAGGGCGGGAAAACATTCAGTACTTC
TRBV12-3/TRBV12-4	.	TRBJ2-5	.	CASSFRQRETQYF	TGTGCCAGCAGTTTTCGACAGAGGGAGACCCAGTACTTC
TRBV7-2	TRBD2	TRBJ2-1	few	CASSLEGGLASIEQFF	TGTGCCAGCAGCTTAGAAGGGGGACTAGCGAGCATTGAGCAGTTCTTC
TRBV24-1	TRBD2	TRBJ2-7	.	CATSDPSGSYYEQYF	TGTGCCACCAGTGACCCTAGCGGGAGCTACTACGAGCAGTACTTC
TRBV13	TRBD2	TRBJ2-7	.	CASSLRPWTSGSYEQYF	TGTGCCAGCAGCTTAAGACCCTGGACTAGCGGGAGCTACGAGCAGTACTTC
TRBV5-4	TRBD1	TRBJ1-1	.	CASSPDRVDTEAFF	TGTGCCAGCAGCCCGGACAGGGTTGACACTGAAGCTTTCTTT
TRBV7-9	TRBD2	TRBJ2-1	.	CASTVTSAGGNEQFF	TGTGCCAGCACCGTAACTAGCGCGGGGGGCAATGAGCAGTTCTTC
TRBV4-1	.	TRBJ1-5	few	CASSQEAGSGVQPQHF	TGCGCCAGCAGCCAAGAAGCCGGGTCAGGGGTCCAGCCCCAGCATTTT
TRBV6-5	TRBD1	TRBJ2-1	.	CASSRQGIEQFF	TGTGCCAGCAGTCGACAGGGGATTGAGCAGTTCTTC
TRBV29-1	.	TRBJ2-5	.	CSAEQSGETQYF	TGCAGCGCTGAACAGAGCGGGGAGACCCAGTACTTC
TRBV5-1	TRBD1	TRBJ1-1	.	CASSQQQGAGTEAFF	TGCGCCAGCAGCCAACAACAGGGGGCAGGTACTGAAGCTTTCTTT
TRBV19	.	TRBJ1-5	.	CASSIDRIREWNQPQHF	TGTGCCAGTAGTATAGATCGGATCAGGGAATGGAATCAGCCCCAGCATTTT
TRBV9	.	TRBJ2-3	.	CASSTSAASTDTQYF	TGTGCCAGCAGCACCTCAGCGGCTAGCACAGATACGCAGTATTTT
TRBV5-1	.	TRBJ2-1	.	CASSEEQYESLHEQFF	TGCGCCAGCAGCGAGGAGCAGTACGAATCTCTTCATGAGCAGTTCTTC
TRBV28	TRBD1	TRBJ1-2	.	CASRSGQSRGYTF	TGTGCCAGCAGGTCGGGACAGTCCCGTGGCTACACCTTC
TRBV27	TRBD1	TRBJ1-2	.	CASSLDWTGAAYGYTF	TGTGCCAGCAGTTTAGACTGGACAGGGGCAGCCTATGGCTACACCTTC
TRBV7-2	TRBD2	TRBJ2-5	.	CASSRETSGGRPHF	TGTGCCAGCAGCCGCGAGACTAGCGGGGGGAGACCGCACTTC
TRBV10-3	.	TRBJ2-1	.	CAISQGLDNNEQFF	TGTGCCATCAGTCAGGGGTTAGACAACAATGAGCAGTTCTTC
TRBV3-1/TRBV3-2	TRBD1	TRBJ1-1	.	CASSQPGTVGAEAFF	TGTGCCAGCAGCCAACCCGGGACAGTGGGAGCTGAAGCTTTCTTT
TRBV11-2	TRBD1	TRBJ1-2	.	CASSSRGQGFEGYTF	TGTGCCAGCAGCTCCCGGGGACAGGGGTTTGAAGGCTACACCTTC
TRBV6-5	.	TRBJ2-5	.	CASTRQVRQETQYF	TGTGCCAGCACCCGACAGGTCAGACAAGAGACCCAGTACTTC
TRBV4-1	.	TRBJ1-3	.	CASSQALMEGRNTIYF	TGCGCCAGCAGCCAAGCCCTGATGGAGGGGAGAAACACCATATATTTT
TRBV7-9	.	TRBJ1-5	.	CASSFGQTSNQPQHF	TGTGCCAGCAGCTTTGGGCAGACGAGCAATCAGCCCCAGCATTTT
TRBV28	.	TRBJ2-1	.	CASSLSRGVSYNEQFF	TGTGCCAGCAGTTTATCACGGGGTGTGTCCTACAATGAGCAGTTCTTC
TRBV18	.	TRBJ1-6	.	CASSPQAGPTRSPLHF	TGTGCCAGCTCACCACAAGCGGGGCCAACGAGATCACCCCTCCACTTT
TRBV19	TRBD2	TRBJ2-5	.	CASSITSGGLGGTQYF	TGTGCCAGTAGTATAACTAGCGGGGGGCTCGGGGGGACCCAGTACTTC
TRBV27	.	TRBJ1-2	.	CASSPQGVYGYTF	TGTGCCAGCAGTCCACAGGGCGTCTATGGCTACACCTTC
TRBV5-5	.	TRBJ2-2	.	CASSFVAGANTGELFF	TGTGCCAGCAGCTTTGTTGCCGGTGCAAACACCGGGGAGCTGTTTTTT
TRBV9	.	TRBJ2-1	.	CASSVDGTGEQFF	TGTGCCAGCAGCGTAGACGGAACGGGTGAGCAGTTCTTC
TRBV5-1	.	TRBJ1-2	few	CASSVDATVYYGYTF	TGCGCCAGCAGCGTGGATGCGACAGTTTATTATGGCTACACCTTC
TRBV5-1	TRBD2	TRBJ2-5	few	CASSLASYGRGRETQYF	TGCGCCAGCAGCTTGGCCTCCTACGGGAGGGGCCGGGAGACCCAGTACTTC